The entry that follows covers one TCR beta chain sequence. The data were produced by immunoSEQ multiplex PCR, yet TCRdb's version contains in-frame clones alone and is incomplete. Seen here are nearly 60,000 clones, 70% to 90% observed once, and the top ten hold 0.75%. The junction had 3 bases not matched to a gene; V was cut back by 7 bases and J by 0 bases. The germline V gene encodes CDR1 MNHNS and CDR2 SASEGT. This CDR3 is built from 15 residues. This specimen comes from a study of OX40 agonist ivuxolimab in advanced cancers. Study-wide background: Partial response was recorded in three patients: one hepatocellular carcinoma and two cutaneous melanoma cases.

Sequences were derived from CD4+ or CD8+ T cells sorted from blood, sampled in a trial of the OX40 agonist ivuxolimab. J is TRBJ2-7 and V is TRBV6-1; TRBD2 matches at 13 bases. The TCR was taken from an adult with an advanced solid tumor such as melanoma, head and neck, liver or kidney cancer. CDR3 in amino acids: CASTWTSGSSYEQYF. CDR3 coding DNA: TGTGCCAGCACCTGGACTAGCGGGAGCTCCTACGAGCAGTACTTC.